The 22 T cell receptor beta chains reported below all come from one sample, sequenced in a study of T-cell reconstitution after alpha-beta-depleted transplantation in children. Using unique molecular identifiers, the investigators prepared the TCRbeta library. From the PCR reads, TCRdb called clonotypes with MiXCR, one entry per CDR3 protein. The repertoire holds 500,000 to 750,000 distinct CDR3 sequences, with over 10% as singletons. Sequencing was performed on PBMCs, mostly from graft donor cells, taken 360 days after TCRalphabeta/CD19-depleted stem cell transplant. The receptors originated from a male patient younger than 18 who had a stem cell transplant for acute myeloid leukemia, so the T cells may come from the graft donor.

In this sample, this clonotype turned up a few times. The V call is TRBV15, the J call TRBJ1-2; a possible D gene is TRBD1 (5 bases). Trimming took 6 bases from V and 8 from J, leaving 22 bases between them. This CDR3 has 15 residues. Germline V gene data show CDR1 as LNHNV and CDR2 as YYDKDF (reference sequence). The CDR3, as DNA: TGTGCCACCAGTAAAAGGGGCTCTCCTCCCATGGGCTACACCTTC. This codes for CATSKRGSPPMGYTF. Full variable domain (remainder filled in from reference TRBV15 and TRBJ1-2): DAMVIQNPRYQVTQFGKPVTLSCSQTLNHNVMYWYQQKSSQAPKLLFHYYDKDFNNEADTPDNFQSRRPNTSFCFLDIRSPGLGDTAMYLCATSKRGSPPMGYTFGSGTRLTVV.

This clonotype occurred many times. The chain employs TRBV7-8 and TRBJ1-5, with 8 bases lining up with TRBD1. This CDR3 has 14 residues. CDR1 is SGHVS and CDR2 is FQNEAQ in the germline V gene. The V segment lost 5 bases and the J segment 4 bases; nucleotides outside the gene matches: 4. CDR3: CASSPGGRNQPQHF. The CDR3 DNA reads TGTGCCAGCAGCCCAGGGGGCCGGAATCAGCCCCAGCATTTT.

This clonotype was detected many times. The rearrangement links TRBV6-2 or TRBV6-3 to TRBJ1-5, with no clear D. Between the trimmed V and J ends, which lost 7 bases and 7 bases, there was a span of 14 bases. Germline assignment: CDR1 MNHEY and CDR2 SVGEGT. CDR3 length: 13 amino acids. The CDR3 reads CASTWSIWQPQHF. The CDR3 bases are TGTGCCAGCACCTGGAGTATTTGGCAGCCCCAGCATTTT.

V usage is TRBV4-3 and J usage is TRBJ2-2, with 9 bases that match TRBD2. The trim removed 8 bases at V and 6 bases at J, leaving 19 bases unmatched. Germline loops: CDR1 LGHNA, CDR2 YSLEER. The CDR3 totals 18 residues. The CDR3 DNA follows: TGCGCCAGCCCTAGCTGGAGCGGGAGGCTGAAGTTTTCCGGGGAGCTGTTTTTT. Protein product: CASPSWSGRLKFSGELFF.

This clonotype was seen ten or more times. The chain has TRBV28 and TRBJ2-3; TRBD2 matches at 13 bases. The CDR3 has 15 amino acids. Germline CDR1 reads MDHEN; CDR2 reads SYDVKM. V was clipped by 6 bases and J by 7 bases; unmatched bases: 7. Here the CDR3 reads CASSPTSGRFHTQYF. The CDR3, as DNA: TGTGCCAGCAGCCCGACTAGCGGGAGGTTCCATACGCAGTATTTT. The complete variable domain, with remaining parts taken from reference TRBV28 and TRBJ2-3, reads DVKVTQSSRYLVKRTGEKVFLECVQDMDHENMFWYRQDPGLGLRLIYFSYDVKMKEKGDIPEGYSVSREKKERFSLILESASTNQTSMYLCASSPTSGRFHTQYFGPGTRLTVL.

This clonotype was counted many times. The V and J genes are TRBV27 and TRBJ1-5; D is possibly TRBD1 (5 bases). The CDR3 has 14 amino acids. V lost 10 bases, J lost 10 bases, and 23 bases lay in between. CDR1 and CDR2 from the germline V gene are MNHEY and SMNVEV (reference sequence). The CDR3 sequence: CATKVGAGILPQHF. In DNA, the CDR3 is TGTGCCACCAAGGTTGGGGCGGGGATCCTACCCCAGCATTTT.

This clonotype was picked up many times. The V and J genes are TRBV24-1 and TRBJ2-1; D is possibly TRBD2 (6 bases). Germline V gene data show CDR1 as KGHDR and CDR2 as SFDVKD. The CDR3 loop spans 16 amino acids. Trimming removed 2 bases from V and 8 bases from J, with 18 bases in between. The CDR3 region has the DNA TGTGCCACCAGTGATTATTCAACCGGGACGGGGGATGAGCAGTTCTTC. Translated, it gives CATSDYSTGTGDEQFF.

The rearrangement uses TRBV10-3 and TRBJ2-1, with a possible D match to TRBD2 (6 bases). Trimming removed 3 bases from V and 4 bases from J, with 13 bases in between. Germline lookup yields CDR1 ENHRY and CDR2 SYGVKD. This CDR3 has 15 amino acids. The DNA of the CDR3 is TGTGCCATCAGTGACGGGACTGGGCCGTACAATGAGCAGTTCTTC. Its translation: CAISDGTGPYNEQFF.

This clonotype was seen ten or more times. This rearrangement joins TRBV12-3 or TRBV12-4 to TRBJ2-1; D is undetermined. Between the trimmed V and J ends, which lost 3 bases and 2 bases, there was a span of 11 bases. This CDR3 spans 15 amino acids. The CDR3 here is CASSLDLGTYNEQFF. The DNA for the CDR3 is TGTGCCAGCAGTTTGGACCTGGGAACCTACAATGAGCAGTTCTTC.

This clonotype was picked up many times. The rearrangement uses TRBV10-3 and TRBJ2-7; D is possibly TRBD2 (6 bases). Germline CDR1 ENHRY, CDR2 SYGVKD. The CDR3 runs 13 residues. With 5 bases removed from V and 0 bases from J, the gap between germline ends came to 8 bases. CDR3 loop: CAISSGHSYEQYF. The CDR3 coding sequence is TGTGCCATCAGTAGCGGGCACTCCTACGAGCAGTACTTC.

The chain employs TRBV6-5 and TRBJ2-7; perhaps TRBD1 as D (5 bases). V lost 0 bases to trimming and J lost 7 bases, with 10 bases between them. CDR1 and CDR2 from the germline V gene are MNHEY and SVGAGI. This CDR3 has 13 amino acids. The CDR3 bases are TGTGCCAGCAGTTACTCGGACATTTCAGAGCAGTACTTC. This codes for CASSYSDISEQYF.

The sample holds a few counts of this clonotype. The rearrangement uses TRBV11-1 and TRBJ2-1, with D perhaps matching TRBD1 (6 bases). V was trimmed by 1 base and J by 8 bases, leaving 24 bases between them. In germline, CDR1 is SGHAT, CDR2 FQDESV (reference sequence). This CDR3 is 18 amino acids long. The CDR3 DNA is TGTGCCAGCAGCTTAGGAATCGGCGGGCCGACCGAGGGGGATGAGCAGTTCTTC. Encoded protein: CASSLGIGGPTEGDEQFF.

The chain uses TRBV10-3 and TRBJ1-1, with TRBD1 identical over 8 bases. The CDR3 sequence is 13 residues long. Germline V gene lookup returns CDR1 ENHRY and CDR2 SYGVKD. Trimming cost V 6 bases and J 7 bases; bases outside gene matches: 7. The CDR3: CAIREDRANEAFF. In DNA, the CDR3 is TGTGCCATCAGGGAGGACAGGGCGAATGAAGCTTTCTTT.

V gene TRBV7-2 combines with J gene TRBJ2-7, with 7 bases fitting TRBD1. The CDR3 is made up of 15 amino acids. The V gene's germline CDR1 is SGHTA and CDR2 FQGNSA. V lost 0 bases and J lost 4; bases outside the gene matches: 6. In nucleotides, the CDR3 is TGTGCCAGCAGCTTAGCCGCAGGGGGAAGGTACGAGCAGTACTTC. This encodes CASSLAAGGRYEQYF.

The chain combines TRBV19 with TRBJ2-7, with D possibly being TRBD1 (5 bases). The V and J ends lost 10 bases and 4 bases respectively, with 17 bases between them. The CDR3 is 13 residues long. CDR1 and CDR2 from the germline V gene are LNHDA and SQIVND (reference sequence). CDR3 coding DNA: TGTGCCACCCGAGAGTCAGGGAAGTACGAGCAGTACTTC. Amino acids: CATRESGKYEQYF.

Comment on this clonotype: Just one base apart from a much larger clone, this may be a read error. J is TRBJ2-3 and V is TRBV18, with TRBD2 identical over 13 bases. V shed 3 bases, J shed 5 bases, and the junction held 8 bases outside the gene matches. This CDR3 spans 17 amino acids. Germline CDR1 and CDR2: KGHSH and LQKENI. The DNA for the CDR3 is TGTGCCAGCTCACCGGGACTAGCGGGACTACTGGGAGATACGCAGTATTTT. This sequence encodes CASSPGLAGLLGDTQYF.

This clonotype has a handful of counts. The chain links TRBV11-2 to TRBJ2-7; no definite D call. The CDR3 extends over 15 amino acids. CDR1 is SGHAT and CDR2 is FQNNGV in the germline V gene. V dropped 1 base and J dropped 3 bases, with 13 bases sitting between them. As DNA, the CDR3 is TGTGCCAGCAGCTTAGCCCATACAAGGTTCTACGAGCAGTACTTC. This gives the protein CASSLAHTRFYEQYF.

This clonotype occurred a few times. The V and J genes are TRBV28 and TRBJ2-5; possible D gene TRBD2, 5 bases. Germline assignment: CDR1 MDHEN and CDR2 SYDVKM. The CDR3 sequence is 16 residues long. Trimming took off 1 base at V and 7 bases at J, with 19 bases between the two ends. CDR3 DNA sequence: TGTGCCAGCAGTTTATCAATCCTAGCCAAGAAGGGGACCCAGTACTTC. Protein: CASSLSILAKKGTQYF.

This clonotype was detected a few times. The J gene is TRBJ1-1, the V gene TRBV6-1; D gene ambiguous. This CDR3 contains 13 residues. In germline, CDR1 is MNHNS, CDR2 SASEGT. The V end lost 6 bases, the J end lost 1 base, and 9 bases lay between the germline ends. The CDR3 DNA is TGTGCCAGCAGATCGGATACGAACACTGAAGCTTTCTTT. It specifies CASRSDTNTEAFF.

This clonotype has just a few counts. The CDR3: CASSPQTDTYEQYF. The CDR3 bases are TGCGCCAGCAGCCCGCAAACAGATACCTACGAGCAGTACTTC. The chain has TRBV5-1 and TRBJ2-7, with unresolved D. Germline lookup yields CDR1 SGHRS and CDR2 YFSETQ. The CDR3 loop spans 14 amino acids. Trimming stripped 4 bases from V and 2 bases from J, with 13 bases between.

This clonotype came up a few times. The rearrangement links TRBV5-5 to TRBJ2-5; a possible D gene is TRBD2 (5 bases). The CDR3 sequence is 14 residues long. CDR1 SGHKS and CDR2 YYEKEE come from the germline V gene (reference sequence). Trimming took off 4 bases at V and 4 bases at J, with 14 bases between the two ends. The CDR3 DNA follows: TGTGCCAGCAGCCCGGGGATGGCGGGAGAGACCCAGTACTTC. The encoded protein is CASSPGMAGETQYF.

In this sample, this clonotype turned up a few times. J is TRBJ2-7 and V is TRBV4-3; 7 bases are shared with TRBD1. The CDR3 is made up of 15 amino acids. With 1 base clipped from V and 1 base from J, the junction kept 4 bases outside the gene matches. The V gene's germline CDR1 is LGHNA and CDR2 YSLEER. The CDR3 spells CASSQARGLSYEQYF. The CDR3, as DNA: TGCGCCAGCAGCCAAGCCAGGGGGTTGTCCTACGAGCAGTACTTC.